The 18 T cell receptor beta chains below all came from one sample that was sequenced in a study of Ad26.COV2.S vaccination and SARS-CoV-2 variants. Noted treatment: 19 received Ad26.COV2.S at low or high dose, single or two shots; roughly five received placebo; per-sample allocation not given. Day 63 after the first injection of vaccine or placebo was the sampling time. The assay was immunoSEQ multiplex PCR, and TCRdb's table has in-frame clones only and misses some. The sample shows roughly 450,000 clones, 75% to 95% of them seen only once. The source was peripheral blood, collected in a trial of Ad26.COV2.S vaccine versus placebo. The receptors stem from a person between 18 and 59 years old who received the Ad26.COV2.S COVID-19 vaccine or a placebo.

The V and J genes are TRBV3-1 (or the pseudogene TRBV3-2) and TRBJ2-7, with D uncertain. V lost 2 bases to trimming and J lost 0 bases, with 11 bases between them. The germline V gene encodes CDR1 LGHDT and CDR2 YNNKEL (reference sequence). The CDR3 totals 15 residues. CDR3 in amino acids: CASSQSSGFSYEQYF. CDR3 coding DNA: TGTGCCAGCAGCCAATCGTCCGGCTTCTCCTACGAGCAGTACTTC.

V gene TRBV4-2 combines with J gene TRBJ2-7; D is undetermined. Germline CDR1 and CDR2: LGHNA and YNFKEQ. This CDR3 region has 18 residues. V lost 1 base to trimming and J lost 4 bases, with 23 bases between them. The CDR3 reads CASSQVSTPGAARYEQYF. The CDR3 coding sequence is TGTGCCAGCAGCCAAGTTAGTACACCGGGCGCGGCCCGGTACGAGCAGTACTTC.

This clone was seen a single time. The V gene is TRBV6-5, the J gene TRBJ2-2; D is perhaps TRBD1 or TRBD2 (5 bases each). This CDR3 has 13 amino acids. V was trimmed by 5 bases and J by 8 bases, leaving 12 bases between them. Germline CDR1 is MNHEY and CDR2 is SVGAGI. This CDR3 reads CASSRPGRGELFF. The DNA for the CDR3 is TGTGCCAGCAGTCGCCCAGGGAGAGGGGAGCTGTTTTTT.

This clone is a singleton in its sample. The chain combines TRBV4-3 with TRBJ2-1; 9 nucleotides agree with TRBD2. In germline, CDR1 is LGHNA, CDR2 YSLEER. CDR3 length: 15 residues. V gave up 0 bases and J gave up 9 bases; unmatched junction bases: 6. CDR3 bases: TGCGCCAGCAGCCAAGATCCGGGAGCGGGAGGTGAGCAGTTCTTC. Encoded protein: CASSQDPGAGGEQFF.

This chain uses TRBV7-8 with TRBJ2-3; 10 bases map to TRBD2. V was clipped by 3 bases and J by 3 bases; unmatched bases: 6. Germline V lookup: CDR1 SGHVS, CDR2 FQNEAQ. The CDR3 is 16 residues long. The CDR3: CASSLRAGGGTDTQYF. In nucleotides, the CDR3 is TGTGCCAGCAGCTTGAGAGCGGGAGGGGGGACAGATACGCAGTATTTT.

Details on this clone: This CDR3 is also generated by other DNA sequences in the sample. This chain links TRBV5-1 with TRBJ2-2, with no clear D. Trimming took 0 bases from V and 4 from J, leaving 4 bases between them. CDR1 and CDR2 from the germline V gene are SGHRS and YFSETQ. The length of the CDR3 is 13 residues. The CDR3 here is CASSLGPTGELFF. The CDR3 DNA reads TGCGCCAGCAGCTTGGGCCCCACCGGGGAGCTGTTTTTT. The whole variable domain, remainder taken from reference TRBV5-1 and TRBJ2-2, is KAGVTQTPRYLIKTRGQQVTLSCSPISGHRSVSWYQQTPGQGLQFLFEYFSETQRNKGNFPGRFSGRQFSNSRSEMNVSTLELGDSALYLCASSLGPTGELFFGEGSRLTVL.

The V gene is TRBV6-5, the J gene TRBJ2-1, with 12 bases aligning to TRBD2. J was trimmed by 10 bases and V by 4 bases; bases with no gene match: 5. The CDR3 sequence is 14 residues long. In germline, CDR1 is MNHEY, CDR2 SVGAGI. The CDR3 region has the DNA TGTGCCAGCAGTTTCAACGGACTAGCGGGAGAGCAGTTCTTC. Encoded protein: CASSFNGLAGEQFF.

This clone was seen a few times. This chain uses TRBV7-2 with TRBJ2-6; D is possibly TRBD1 (6 bases). Germline V gives CDR1 SGHTA, CDR2 FQGNSA. V lost 3 bases and J 1 base, leaving 10 bases between the germline ends. The CDR3 consists of 16 residues. For the CDR3, the DNA is TGTGCCAGCAGCTTCGACAGGATATCTGGGGCCAACGTCCTGACTTTC. Translation gives CASSFDRISGANVLTF.

This clone was seen once. The rearrangement uses TRBV3-1 (or the pseudogene TRBV3-2) and TRBJ2-1; TRBD2 is a possible D gene (5 bases). The CDR3 is 17 residues long. CDR1 and CDR2 from the germline V gene are LGHDT and YNNKEL (reference sequence). V lost 1 base and J 1 base, leaving 14 bases between the germline ends. CDR3 in DNA: TGTGCCAGCAGCCAAGTGGACCGGGGTAGGTCCTACAATGAGCAGTTCTTC. It is translated as CASSQVDRGRSYNEQFF.

The chain carries TRBV6-5 and TRBJ2-7, with 13 bases aligning to TRBD2. Germline V gene data show CDR1 as MNHEY and CDR2 as SVGAGI. J lost 4 bases, V lost 2 bases, and 5 bases had no gene match. The CDR3 loop spans 16 amino acids. The CDR3 sequence: CASSYAGLAGRYEQYF. CDR3 DNA sequence: TGTGCCAGCAGTTACGCGGGACTAGCGGGACGGTACGAGCAGTACTTC.

This sequence joins TRBV18 and TRBJ1-3; D remains ambiguous. Germline values: CDR1 KGHSH, CDR2 LQKENI. V was clipped by 3 bases and J by 4 bases, with 10 bases between them. The CDR3 sequence is 14 residues long. The CDR3 reads CASSPVESGNTIYF. The CDR3 nucleotides are TGTGCCAGCTCACCCGTCGAAAGCGGAAACACCATATATTTT. The full variable domain, with the rest looked up from reference TRBV18 and TRBJ1-3, is NAGVMQNPRHLVRRRGQEARLRCSPMKGHSHVYWYRQLPEEGLKFMVYLQKENIIDESGMPKERFSAEFPKEGPSILRIQQVVRGDSAAYFCASSPVESGNTIYFGEGSWLTVV.

The CDR3 region has the DNA TGTGCCAGCAGCTCGGACAGGGGGACTTACACCTTC. Amino acids: CASSSDRGTYTF. This chain uses TRBV13 with TRBJ1-2; TRBD1 matches at 10 bases. CDR1 is PRHDT, CDR2 FYEKMQ, per germline (reference sequence). The CDR3 runs 12 residues. Losses at the gene ends were 4 bases for V and 11 bases for J; bases not matched to a gene: 4.

This sequence joins TRBV4-2 and TRBJ2-4, with 7 bases aligning to TRBD1. V shed 4 bases, J shed 11 bases, and the junction held 8 bases outside the gene matches. This CDR3 contains 13 residues. Germline V gives CDR1 LGHNA, CDR2 YNFKEQ. The CDR3 bases are TGTGCCAGCAGCCGCGGACAGGATGTCTTTCAGTACTTC. Amino acid sequence: CASSRGQDVFQYF.

The V and J genes are TRBV9 and TRBJ1-5; D gene uncertain. The CDR3 extends over 18 amino acids. Per germline, CDR1 SGDLS and CDR2 YYNGEE. V was clipped by 3 bases and J by 2 bases, with 21 bases between them. The CDR3 spells CASSGLGGRPEGNQPQHF. CDR3 coding DNA: TGTGCCAGCAGCGGCCTCGGCGGCAGGCCTGAGGGCAATCAGCCCCAGCATTTT. Looking up the rest from reference TRBV9 and TRBJ1-5 gives the full variable domain: DSGVTQTPKHLITATGQRVTLRCSPRSGDLSVYWYQQSLDQGLQFLIQYYNGEERAKGNILERFSAQQFPDLHSELNLSSLELGDSALYFCASSGLGGRPEGNQPQHFGDGTRLSIL.

The chain recombines TRBV7-2 with TRBJ1-1; the D is unclear. The germline CDR1 and CDR2 sequences are SGHTA and FQGNSA. V was pared by 1 base and J by 6 bases, with 12 bases between. The CDR3 runs 14 residues. CDR3 in DNA: TGTGCCAGCAGCTTAGTAGCCAGCCATCCTGAAGCTTTCTTT. Protein sequence: CASSLVASHPEAFF.

The gene calls are TRBV5-5 and TRBJ1-1, with no clear D. The CDR3 runs to 14 residues. Trimming shortened V by 0 bases and J by 1 base, and 7 bases separated the two germline ends. The V gene's germline CDR1 is SGHKS and CDR2 YYEKEE (reference sequence). CDR3 loop: CASSLEGRNTEAFF. In DNA form, the CDR3 reads TGTGCCAGCAGCTTGGAGGGAAGGAACACTGAAGCTTTCTTT. Full variable domain (outside the CDR3, taken from reference TRBV5-5 and TRBJ1-1): DAGVTQSPTHLIKTRGQQVTLRCSPISGHKSVSWYQQVLGQGPQFIFQYYEKEERGRGNFPDRFSARQFPNYSSELNVNALLLGDSALYLCASSLEGRNTEAFFGQGTRLTVV.

This chain uses TRBV19 with TRBJ1-4; 10 bases fit TRBD1. Germline V gene data show CDR1 as LNHDA and CDR2 as SQIVND (reference sequence). The CDR3 is made up of 15 amino acids. J was trimmed by 6 bases and V by 5 bases; bases with no gene match: 6. The CDR3 spells CASSYYGTGDEKLFF. Here the CDR3 DNA reads TGTGCCAGTAGTTACTACGGGACAGGGGATGAAAAACTGTTTTTT.

This clone was detected once. This chain uses TRBV10-2 with TRBJ1-2, with 7 bases that match TRBD1. Germline assignment: CDR1 WSHSY and CDR2 SAAADI. This CDR3 has 14 amino acids. V lost 2 bases, J lost 4 bases, and 4 bases stayed unmatched. CDR3 amino acids: CASSEAGTVYGYTF. In nucleotides, the CDR3 is TGCGCCAGCAGTGAGGCGGGGACAGTCTATGGCTACACCTTC.